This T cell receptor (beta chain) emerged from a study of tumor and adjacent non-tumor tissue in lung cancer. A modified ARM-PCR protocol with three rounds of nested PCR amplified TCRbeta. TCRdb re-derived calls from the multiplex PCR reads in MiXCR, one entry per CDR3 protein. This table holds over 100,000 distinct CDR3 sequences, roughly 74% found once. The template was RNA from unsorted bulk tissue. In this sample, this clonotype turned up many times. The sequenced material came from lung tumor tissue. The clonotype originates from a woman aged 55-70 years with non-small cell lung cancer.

DNA of the CDR3: TGTGCCAGCAGTCGCCGGGCTTCACTTTACGAGCAGTACTTC. Protein product: CASSRRASLYEQYF. The rearrangement uses TRBV6-5 and TRBJ2-7; D not certain. CDR1 and CDR2 from the germline V gene are MNHEY and SVGAGI. The CDR3 length is 14 residues. V was trimmed by 5 bases and J by 4 bases, leaving 15 bases between them.